This T cell receptor (beta chain) comes out of a study of neurological immune-mediated disorders. Whole-study context: Among 35 or so multiple sclerosis patients, some 31 were relapsing-remitting and 3 were secondary progressive.

Overall study findings and caveats: The multiple sclerosis repertoire cluster showed no association with any clinical or MRI feature. The authors stated that larger cohorts are needed. Phylogenetic grouping put 18 of 34 multiple sclerosis patients' repertoires into one related-CDR3 cluster, a possible signature. Among expanded clones, no CDR3 amino acid sequences were shared across subjects, a pattern suggesting private repertoires in all groups.

Notes on this clonotype: Its antigen is still unknown. This may be a read error, as it is one base from a much larger clone.

Each CDR3 protein is one row after TCRdb ran MiXCR on the 5' RACE reads. Of about 95,000 distinct CDR3 sequences in the sample, roughly 4% are singletons; the top ten hold roughly 6%. The ends were cut back, 1 base at V and 0 bases at J, with 13 bases in the middle. CDR1 is SGHRS and CDR2 is YFSETQ in the germline V gene. The CDR3 covers 16 residues. The sequenced sample consisted of PBMCs. This clonotype was sampled from a woman between 18 and 29 years old with multiple sclerosis. This chain uses TRBV5-1 with TRBJ1-1; tentative D call: TRBD1 (5 bases). CDR3 region: CASSLYQGKMNTEAFF. DNA for the CDR3: TGCGCCAGCAGCTTGTACCAGGGAAAGATGAACACTGAAGCTTTCTTT.